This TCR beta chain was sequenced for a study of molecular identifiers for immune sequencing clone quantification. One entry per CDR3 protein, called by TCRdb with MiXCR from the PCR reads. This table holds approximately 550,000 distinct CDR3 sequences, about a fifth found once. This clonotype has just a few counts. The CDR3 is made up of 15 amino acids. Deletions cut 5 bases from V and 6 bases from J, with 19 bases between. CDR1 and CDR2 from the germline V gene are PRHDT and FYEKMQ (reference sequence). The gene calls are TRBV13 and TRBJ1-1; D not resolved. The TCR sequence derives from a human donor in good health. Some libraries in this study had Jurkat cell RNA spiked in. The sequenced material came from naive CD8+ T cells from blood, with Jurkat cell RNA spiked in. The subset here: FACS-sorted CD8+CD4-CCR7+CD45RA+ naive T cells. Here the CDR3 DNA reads TGTGCCAGCAGCCTCCGGGGAGGGAGGAATGCTGAAGCTTTCTTT. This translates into CASSLRGGRNAEAFF.